This TCR beta chain originates from a study of blood T cell repertoires in COVID-19. Study-level background: Sources were T cells, B-cell-depleted T cells, or PBMCs; the material itself was cDNA or gDNA.

Seattle participants joined during active infection and were tracked over time. There are 15 residues in the CDR3. The V gene's germline CDR1 is ENHRY and CDR2 SYGVKD. Trimming took off 4 bases at V and 2 bases at J, with 9 bases between the two ends. In the source study's methods: How many nucleated cells were present was estimated from reference gene primer amplification. Clones were sequenced by immunoSEQ multiplex PCR, and TCRdb holds only the in-frame ones, with some missing. V and J calls and clone size are given by that table; D and trimming were obtained from the DNA. The sample lists fewer than 200,000 clones, about 86% occurring once. This clone was observed a single time.

Sample: peripheral blood. The rearrangement links TRBV10-3 to TRBJ2-6; a possible D gene is TRBD1 (6 bases). The TCR was taken from a woman between 65 and 79 years old with COVID-19, enrolled during active disease. As DNA, the CDR3 is TGTGCCATCAGTGCTCAGGGGACTGGGGCCAACGTCCTGACTTTC. Translation: CAISAQGTGANVLTF.